Described below is a single TCR beta chain sequence and its context. Its antigen is still unknown. Data came from immunoSEQ multiplex PCR; TCRdb stores just in-frame clones and leaves some out. In the table there are over 90,000 clones, about nine tenths of which are singletons. The ends were cut back, 2 bases at V and 6 bases at J, with 11 bases in the middle. CDR1 and CDR2 (germline): SGHTA, FQGTGA. The CDR3 consists of 13 residues. This sample was included in a study of OX40 agonist ivuxolimab in advanced cancers. As for the study in general: Ivuxolimab, an agonistic anti-OX40 (CD134) antibody, was given to patients. Study conclusions and caveats: Certain nonresponders likewise exhibited a low normalized T-cell clonal expansion. The antigens recognized by the expanded peripheral T cells, that is their antigen specificity, were not determined.

Autoimmune disease history or systemic immunosuppression was exclusionary. The sample here was CD4+ or CD8+ T cells sorted from blood, taken in a trial of the OX40 agonist ivuxolimab. This chain connects TRBV7-3 to TRBJ2-7; D assignment may be TRBD1 or TRBD2 (5 bases each). This sequence was found in an adult with an advanced solid tumor such as melanoma, head and neck, liver or kidney cancer. The CDR3 loop is CASSLEGAGEQYF. The DNA of the CDR3 is TGTGCCAGCAGCTTAGAAGGGGCGGGCGAGCAGTACTTC.